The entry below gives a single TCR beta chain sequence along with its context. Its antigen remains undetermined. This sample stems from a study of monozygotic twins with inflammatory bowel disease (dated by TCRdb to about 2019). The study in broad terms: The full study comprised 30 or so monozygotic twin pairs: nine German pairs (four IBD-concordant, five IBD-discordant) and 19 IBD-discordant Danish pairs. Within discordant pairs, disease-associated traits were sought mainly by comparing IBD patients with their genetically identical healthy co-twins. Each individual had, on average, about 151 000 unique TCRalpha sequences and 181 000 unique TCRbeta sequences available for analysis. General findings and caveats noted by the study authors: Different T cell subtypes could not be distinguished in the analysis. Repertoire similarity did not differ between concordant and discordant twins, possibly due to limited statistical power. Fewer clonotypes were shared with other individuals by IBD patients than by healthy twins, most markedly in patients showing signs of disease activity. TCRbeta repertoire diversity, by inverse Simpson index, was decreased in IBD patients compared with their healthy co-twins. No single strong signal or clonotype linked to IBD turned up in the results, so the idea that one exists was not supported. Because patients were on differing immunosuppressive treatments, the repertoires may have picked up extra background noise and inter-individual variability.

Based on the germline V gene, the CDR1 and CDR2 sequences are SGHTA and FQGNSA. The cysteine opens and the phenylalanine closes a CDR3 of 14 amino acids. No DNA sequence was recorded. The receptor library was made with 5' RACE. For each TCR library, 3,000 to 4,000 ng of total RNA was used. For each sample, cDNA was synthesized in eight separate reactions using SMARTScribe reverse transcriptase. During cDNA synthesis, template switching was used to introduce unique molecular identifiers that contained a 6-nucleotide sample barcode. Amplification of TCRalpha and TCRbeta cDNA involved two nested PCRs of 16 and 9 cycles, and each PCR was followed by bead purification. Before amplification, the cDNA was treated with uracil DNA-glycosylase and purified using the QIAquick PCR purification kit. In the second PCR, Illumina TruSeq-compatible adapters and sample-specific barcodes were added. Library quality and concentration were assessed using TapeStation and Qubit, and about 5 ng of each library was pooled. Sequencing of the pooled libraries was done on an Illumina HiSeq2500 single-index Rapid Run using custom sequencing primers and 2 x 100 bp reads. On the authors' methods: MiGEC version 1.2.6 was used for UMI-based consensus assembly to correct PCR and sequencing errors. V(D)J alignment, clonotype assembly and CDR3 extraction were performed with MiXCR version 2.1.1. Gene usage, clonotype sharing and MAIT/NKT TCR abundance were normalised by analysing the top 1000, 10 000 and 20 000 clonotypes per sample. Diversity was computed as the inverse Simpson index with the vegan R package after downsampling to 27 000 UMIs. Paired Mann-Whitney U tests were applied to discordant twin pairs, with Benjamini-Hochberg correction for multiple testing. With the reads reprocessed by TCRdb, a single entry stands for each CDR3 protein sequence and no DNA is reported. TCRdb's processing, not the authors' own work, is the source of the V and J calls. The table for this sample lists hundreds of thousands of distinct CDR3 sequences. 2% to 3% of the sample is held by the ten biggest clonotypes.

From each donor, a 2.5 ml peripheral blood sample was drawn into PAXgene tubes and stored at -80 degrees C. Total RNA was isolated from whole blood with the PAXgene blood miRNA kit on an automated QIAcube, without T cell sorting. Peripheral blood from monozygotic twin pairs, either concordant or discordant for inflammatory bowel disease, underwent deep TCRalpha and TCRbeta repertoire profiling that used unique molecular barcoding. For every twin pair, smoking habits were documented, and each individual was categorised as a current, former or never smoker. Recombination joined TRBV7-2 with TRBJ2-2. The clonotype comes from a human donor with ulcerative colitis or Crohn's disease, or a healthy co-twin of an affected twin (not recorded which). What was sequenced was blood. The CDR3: CASCLLVNTGELFF.